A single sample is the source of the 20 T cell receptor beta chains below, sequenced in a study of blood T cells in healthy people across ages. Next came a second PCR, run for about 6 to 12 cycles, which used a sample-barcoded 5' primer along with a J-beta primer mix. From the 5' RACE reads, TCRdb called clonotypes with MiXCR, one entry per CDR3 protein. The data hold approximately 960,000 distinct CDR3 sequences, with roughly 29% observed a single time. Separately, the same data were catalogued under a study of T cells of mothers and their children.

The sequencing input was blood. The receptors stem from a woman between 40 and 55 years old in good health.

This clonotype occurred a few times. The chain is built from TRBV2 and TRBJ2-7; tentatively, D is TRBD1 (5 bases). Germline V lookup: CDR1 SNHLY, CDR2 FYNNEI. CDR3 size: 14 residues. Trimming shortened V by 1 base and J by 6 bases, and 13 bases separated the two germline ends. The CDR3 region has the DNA TGTGCCAGCAGTGAAGGGCAGGGTACGGCCGAGCAGTACTTC. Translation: CASSEGQGTAEQYF.

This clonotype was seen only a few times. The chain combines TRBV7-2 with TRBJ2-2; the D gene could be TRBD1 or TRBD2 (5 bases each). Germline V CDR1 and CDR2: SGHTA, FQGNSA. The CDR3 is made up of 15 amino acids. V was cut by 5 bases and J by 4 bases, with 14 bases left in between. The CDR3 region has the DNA TGTGCCAGCAGCCGGGACGCAGGAACCACCGGGGAGCTGTTTTTT. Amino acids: CASSRDAGTTGELFF.

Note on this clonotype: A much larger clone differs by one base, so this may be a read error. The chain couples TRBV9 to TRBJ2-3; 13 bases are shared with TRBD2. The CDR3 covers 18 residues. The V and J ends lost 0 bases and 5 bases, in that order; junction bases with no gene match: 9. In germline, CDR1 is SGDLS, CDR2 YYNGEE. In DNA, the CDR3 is TGTGCCAGCAGCGTAGGTGCCAAAGGGACTAGCGGGGTAGATACGCAGTATTTT. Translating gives CASSVGAKGTSGVDTQYF.

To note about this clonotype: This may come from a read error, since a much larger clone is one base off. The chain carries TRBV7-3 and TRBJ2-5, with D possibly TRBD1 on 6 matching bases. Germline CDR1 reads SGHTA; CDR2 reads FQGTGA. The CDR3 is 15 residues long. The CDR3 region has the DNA TGTGCCAGCTGCTTACAGGGTGGCGGACAAGAGACCCAGTACTTC. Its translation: CASCLQGGGQETQYF.

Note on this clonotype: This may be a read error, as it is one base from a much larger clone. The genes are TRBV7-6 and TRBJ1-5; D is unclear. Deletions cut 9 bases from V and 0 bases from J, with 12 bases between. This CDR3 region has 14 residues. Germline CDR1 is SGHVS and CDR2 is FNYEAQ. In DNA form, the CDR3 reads TGTGCCAGTTCGGATGATGCTAGCAATCAGCCCCAGCATTTT. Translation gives CASSDDASNQPQHF.

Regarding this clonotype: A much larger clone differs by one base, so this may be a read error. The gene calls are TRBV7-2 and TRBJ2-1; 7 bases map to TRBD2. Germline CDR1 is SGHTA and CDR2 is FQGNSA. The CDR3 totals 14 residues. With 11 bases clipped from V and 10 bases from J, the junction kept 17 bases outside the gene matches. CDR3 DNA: TGTGCCTCCCAAAGCGGGGCAAGCTCCTACGAGCAGTTCTTC. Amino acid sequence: CASQSGASSYEQFF.

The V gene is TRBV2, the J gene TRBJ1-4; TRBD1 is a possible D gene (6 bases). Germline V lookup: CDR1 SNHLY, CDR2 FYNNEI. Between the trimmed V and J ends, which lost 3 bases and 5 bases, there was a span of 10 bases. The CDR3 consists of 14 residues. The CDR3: CASSDRTENEKLFF. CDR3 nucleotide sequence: TGTGCCAGCAGTGACAGGACAGAGAATGAAAAACTGTTTTTT.

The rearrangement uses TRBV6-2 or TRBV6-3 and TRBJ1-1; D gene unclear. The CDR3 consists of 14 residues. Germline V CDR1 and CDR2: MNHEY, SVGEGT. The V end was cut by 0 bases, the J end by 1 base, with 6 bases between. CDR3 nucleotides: TGTGCCAGCAGTTACTCCGGACGGAACACTGAAGCTTTCTTT. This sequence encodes CASSYSGRNTEAFF.

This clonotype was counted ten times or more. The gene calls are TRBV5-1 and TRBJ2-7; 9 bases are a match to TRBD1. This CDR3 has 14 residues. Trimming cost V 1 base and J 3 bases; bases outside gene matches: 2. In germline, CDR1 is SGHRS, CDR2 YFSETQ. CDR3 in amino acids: CASSLTGGLYEQYF. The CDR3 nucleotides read TGCGCCAGCAGCTTGACAGGGGGCCTCTACGAGCAGTACTTC. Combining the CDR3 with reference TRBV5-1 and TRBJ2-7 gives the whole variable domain KAGVTQTPRYLIKTRGQQVTLSCSPISGHRSVSWYQQTPGQGLQFLFEYFSETQRNKGNFPGRFSGRQFSNSRSEMNVSTLELGDSALYLCASSLTGGLYEQYFGPGTRLTVT.

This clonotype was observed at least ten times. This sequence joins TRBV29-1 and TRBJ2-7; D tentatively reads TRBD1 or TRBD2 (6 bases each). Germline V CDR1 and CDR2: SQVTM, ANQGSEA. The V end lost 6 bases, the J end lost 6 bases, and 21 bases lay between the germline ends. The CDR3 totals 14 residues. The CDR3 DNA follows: TGCAGCGTGCGAAACGGGGACGGGGGCTCCGAGCAGTACTTC. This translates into CSVRNGDGGSEQYF.

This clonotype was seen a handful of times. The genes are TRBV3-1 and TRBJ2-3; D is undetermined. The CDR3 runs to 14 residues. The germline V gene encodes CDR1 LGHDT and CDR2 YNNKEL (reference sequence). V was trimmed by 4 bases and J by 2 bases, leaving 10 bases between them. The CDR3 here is CASSPRPTTDTQYF. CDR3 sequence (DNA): TGTGCCAGCAGCCCGCGGCCTACCACAGATACGCAGTATTTT.

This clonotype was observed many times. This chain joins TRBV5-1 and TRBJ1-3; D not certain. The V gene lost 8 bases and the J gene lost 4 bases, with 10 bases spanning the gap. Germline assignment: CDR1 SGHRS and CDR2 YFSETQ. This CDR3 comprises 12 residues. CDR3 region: CASRADGNTIYF. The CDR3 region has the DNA TGCGCCAGTCGGGCTGACGGAAACACCATATATTTT.

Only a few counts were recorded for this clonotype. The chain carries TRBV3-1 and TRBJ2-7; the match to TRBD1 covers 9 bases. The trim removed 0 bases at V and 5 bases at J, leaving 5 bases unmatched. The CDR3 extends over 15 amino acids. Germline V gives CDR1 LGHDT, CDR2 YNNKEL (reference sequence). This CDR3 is CASSQEDRGRDEQYF. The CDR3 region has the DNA TGTGCCAGCAGCCAAGAGGACAGGGGTCGCGACGAGCAGTACTTC.

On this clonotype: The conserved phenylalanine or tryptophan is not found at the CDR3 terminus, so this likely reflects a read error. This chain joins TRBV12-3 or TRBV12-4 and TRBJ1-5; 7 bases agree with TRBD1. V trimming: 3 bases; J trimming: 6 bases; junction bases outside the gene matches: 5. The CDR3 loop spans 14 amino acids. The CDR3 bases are TGTGCCAGCAGTTTCGGACAGGTTGGTCAGCCCCAGCATTTG. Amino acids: CASSFGQVGQPQHL.

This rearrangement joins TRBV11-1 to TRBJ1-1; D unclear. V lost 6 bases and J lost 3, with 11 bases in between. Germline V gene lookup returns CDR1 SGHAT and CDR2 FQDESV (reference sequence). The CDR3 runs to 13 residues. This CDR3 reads CASSPWRDTEAFF. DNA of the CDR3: TGTGCCAGCAGTCCCTGGAGGGACACTGAAGCTTTCTTT.

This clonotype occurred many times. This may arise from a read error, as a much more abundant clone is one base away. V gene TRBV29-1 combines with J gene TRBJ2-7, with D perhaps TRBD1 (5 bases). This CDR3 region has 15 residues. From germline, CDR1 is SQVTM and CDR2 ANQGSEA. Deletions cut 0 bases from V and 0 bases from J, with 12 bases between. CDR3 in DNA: TGCAGCGTTGAAGAGGGGCAGGGAAACTCCTACGAGCAGTACTTC. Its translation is CSVEEGQGNSYEQYF.

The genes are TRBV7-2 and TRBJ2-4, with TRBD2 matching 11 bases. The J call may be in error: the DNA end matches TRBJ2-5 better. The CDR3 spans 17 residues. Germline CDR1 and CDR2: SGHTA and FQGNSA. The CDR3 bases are TGTGCCAGCAGCTTAGTTGTAGCGGGGGGGCCTGGAGAGACCCAGTACTTC. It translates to CASSLVVAGGPGETQYF.

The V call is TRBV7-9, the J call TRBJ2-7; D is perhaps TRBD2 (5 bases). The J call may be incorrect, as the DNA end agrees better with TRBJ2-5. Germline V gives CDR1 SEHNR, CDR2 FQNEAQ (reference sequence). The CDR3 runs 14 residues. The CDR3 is CASSHEGSQETQYF. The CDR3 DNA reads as TGTGCCAGCAGCCATGAGGGCTCCCAAGAGACCCAGTACTTC.

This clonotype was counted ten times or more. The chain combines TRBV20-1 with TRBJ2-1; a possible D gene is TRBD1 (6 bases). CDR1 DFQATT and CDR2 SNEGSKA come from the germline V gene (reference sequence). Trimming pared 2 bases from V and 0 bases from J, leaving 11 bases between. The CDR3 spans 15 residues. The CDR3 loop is CSARRQDSSYNEQFF. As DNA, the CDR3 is TGCAGTGCTAGAAGACAGGATAGCTCCTACAATGAGCAGTTCTTC.

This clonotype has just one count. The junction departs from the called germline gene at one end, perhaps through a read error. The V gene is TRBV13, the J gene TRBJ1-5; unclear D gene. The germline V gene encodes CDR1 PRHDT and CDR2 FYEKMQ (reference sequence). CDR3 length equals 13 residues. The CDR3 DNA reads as TGTGCCAGCACCGACACCCGCAATCAACCCCAGCATTTT. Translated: CASTDTRNQPQHF.